The next 13 T cell receptor beta chains were all read from a single sample in a study of blood T cell repertoires in COVID-19. This table comes from immunoSEQ multiplex PCR, and its TCRdb copy is limited to in-frame clones, with some not included. The profile shows some 100,000 clones, 80% of them singletons. The specimen sequenced was peripheral blood. The receptors shown here come from a human donor in a cohort sampled during active or convalescent COVID-19.

This chain connects TRBV7-2 to TRBJ2-1, with 11 bases aligning to TRBD2. In germline, CDR1 is SGHTA, CDR2 FQGNSA. The CDR3 runs 15 residues. After removal of 2 bases from V and 7 bases from J, the junction contained 4 bases not matched to a gene. CDR3 in amino acids: CASSLIAGGYNEQFF. CDR3 nucleotide sequence: TGTGCCAGCAGCTTAATAGCGGGGGGGTATAATGAGCAGTTCTTC. Combining the CDR3 with reference TRBV7-2 and TRBJ2-1 gives the whole variable domain GAGVSQSPSNKVTEKGKDVELRCDPISGHTALYWYRQSLGQGLEFLIYFQGNSAPDKSGLPSDRFSAERTGGSVSTLTIQRTQQEDSAVYLCASSLIAGGYNEQFFGPGTRLTVL.

The V gene is TRBV6-5, the J gene TRBJ1-2; D is uncertain. Trimming removed 2 bases from V and 4 bases from J, with 17 bases in between. Per germline, CDR1 MNHEY and CDR2 SVGAGI. The CDR3 spans 16 residues. This CDR3 is CASSYKGGRRVYGYTF. The CDR3 DNA reads as TGTGCCAGCAGTTACAAAGGAGGCCGAAGGGTCTATGGCTACACCTTC.

This clone was observed once. CDR3 nucleotides: TGCGCCAGCAGCCATAGCGGGGGGCCACGGAATGAGCAGTTCTTC. Residues: CASSHSGGPRNEQFF. The chain joins TRBV4-3 to TRBJ2-1; 10 bases are shared with TRBD2. CDR1 is LGHNA, CDR2 YSLEER, per germline. The CDR3 is 15 amino acids. Trimming cost V 3 bases and J 7 bases; bases outside gene matches: 6.

This chain links TRBV3-1 (or the pseudogene TRBV3-2) with TRBJ2-1, with 11 bases matching TRBD2. V shed 0 bases and J 6 bases; nucleotides not matched to a gene: 7. Germline V gene sequence: CDR1 LGHDT, CDR2 YNNKEL (reference sequence). CDR3 length: 17 residues. This chain's CDR3 is CASSQDSSGGRFNEQFF. The CDR3 DNA sequence: TGTGCCAGCAGCCAAGATTCTAGCGGGGGGAGATTCAATGAGCAGTTCTTC.

This clone was seen a handful of times. The rearrangement uses TRBV19 and TRBJ1-6; D call uncertain. The CDR3 has 15 residues. Germline CDR1 LNHDA, CDR2 SQIVND (reference sequence). With 4 bases removed from V and 7 bases from J, the gap between germline ends came to 14 bases. CDR3 DNA: TGTGCCAGTAGTACCCACAAGGGCGGGAATTCACCCCTCCACTTT. Translation gives CASSTHKGGNSPLHF.

The chain joins TRBV6-2 or TRBV6-3 to TRBJ2-3; D is possibly TRBD1 (5 bases). The germline V gene has CDR1 MNHEY and CDR2 SVGEGT. CDR3 length equals 14 residues. V was pared by 5 bases and J by 1 base, with 10 bases between. For the CDR3, the DNA is TGTGCCAGCAGTCTAGTAGGGGGCACAGATACGCAGTATTTT. Translating gives CASSLVGGTDTQYF.

The chain joins TRBV7-8 to TRBJ2-1; TRBD2 aligns across 13 bases. Germline V gives CDR1 SGHVS, CDR2 FQNEAQ. CDR3 length: 15 amino acids. The junction had 6 bases not matched to a gene; V was cut back by 7 bases and J by 6 bases. Here the CDR3 reads CASTALAGGGNEQFF. The DNA for the CDR3 is TGTGCCAGCACCGCACTAGCGGGAGGGGGCAATGAGCAGTTCTTC.

The chain links TRBV25-1 to TRBJ2-3; TRBD2 might be the D (5 bases). Germline V gene data show CDR1 as MGHDK and CDR2 as SYGVNS. This CDR3 region has 13 residues. V lost 6 bases and J 6 bases, leaving 13 bases between the germline ends. The CDR3 bases are TGTGCCAGCAGACTAGACCCGCTTGATACGCAGTATTTT. Protein: CASRLDPLDTQYF. Full variable domain (rest looked up from reference TRBV25-1 and TRBJ2-3): EADIYQTPRYLVIGTGKKITLECSQTMGHDKMYWYQQDPGMELHLIHYSYGVNSTEKGDLSSESTVSRIRTEHFPLTLESARPSHTSQYLCASRLDPLDTQYFGPGTRLTVL.

This chain uses TRBV12-5 with TRBJ1-2, with D possibly TRBD1 on 6 matching bases. The V gene lost 6 bases and the J gene lost 4 bases, with 15 bases spanning the gap. CDR1 and CDR2 (germline): LGHNT, FRNRAP. This CDR3 comprises 14 residues. The CDR3 protein is CASGAGVAVYGYTF. CDR3 in DNA: TGTGCTAGTGGGGCAGGGGTCGCGGTCTATGGCTACACCTTC.

This chain joins TRBV3-1 (or the pseudogene TRBV3-2) and TRBJ2-5; 14 nucleotides line up with TRBD2. The ends lost 2 bases at V and 4 bases at J; junction bases unmatched: 6. Germline V CDR1 and CDR2: LGHDT, YNNKEL (reference sequence). The CDR3 contains 17 residues. The CDR3 sequence: CASSQQAGTSGRETQYF. In DNA, the CDR3 is TGTGCCAGCAGCCAACAGGCCGGGACTAGCGGGAGAGAGACCCAGTACTTC.

The J gene is TRBJ1-2, the V gene TRBV11-2, with D possibly matching TRBD1 (5 bases). Germline lookup yields CDR1 SGHAT and CDR2 FQNNGV. The CDR3 contains 14 residues. V was trimmed by 5 bases and J by 4 bases, leaving 14 bases between them. CDR3 sequence: CASSPNRGTYGYTF. As DNA, the CDR3 is TGTGCCAGCAGCCCGAACCGGGGGACCTATGGCTACACCTTC.

This clone was seen only a few times. This chain uses TRBV7-8 with TRBJ2-1, with TRBD2 matching over 7 bases. The germline gives CDR1 SGHVS, CDR2 FQNEAQ. CDR3 length: 17 amino acids. Unmatched junction bases numbered 13, after V lost 8 bases and J lost 0 bases. The CDR3 is CASPPASGSSSYNEQFF. In DNA form, the CDR3 reads TGTGCCAGCCCTCCGGCTAGCGGATCAAGCTCCTACAATGAGCAGTTCTTC.

The chain uses TRBV19 and TRBJ2-1; D is unresolved. The CDR3 covers 15 residues. Germline V lookup: CDR1 LNHDA, CDR2 SQIVND (reference sequence). V lost 6 bases and J 2 bases, leaving 14 bases between the germline ends. CDR3 sequence: CASSQTPPTYNEQFF. In DNA, the CDR3 is TGTGCCAGTAGCCAGACTCCTCCCACCTACAATGAGCAGTTCTTC.